The 5 T cell receptor beta chains below were found in one sample sequenced in a study of regulatory T cells in long-lasting Graves disease. According to the study, TCR beta libraries were built with iRepertoire HTBI primers and CDR3-region Arm-PCR. Each CDR3 protein is one row after TCRdb ran MiXCR on the multiplex PCR reads. This sample has around 400,000 distinct CDR3 sequences; roughly 23% occur once, and the top ten carry roughly an eighth. As for time point: persistent/refractory GD, antithyroid drugs over 5 years with positive TRAb. TCR sequences were obtained from RNA taken from PBMCs. The specimen was peripheral blood mononuclear cells (PBMCs), collected when the disease was refractory, from a patient treated with antithyroid drugs. The receptor source for this set is a female donor with Graves disease.

The chain recombines TRBV12-3 or TRBV12-4 with TRBJ2-7; TRBD2 matches 7 bases. The trim removed 3 bases at V and 1 base at J, leaving 9 bases unmatched. CDR3 size: 16 residues. CDR3 amino acids: CASSFPLQGGSYEQYF. The CDR3 bases are TGTGCCAGCAGTTTTCCCCTCCAGGGAGGGTCCTACGAGCAGTACTTC.

This clonotype came up a few times. The CDR3 protein is CASSSIDFSGTQYF. The CDR3 bases are TGTGCCAGCAGTTCGATAGATTTTTCGGGGACCCAGTACTTC. This chain links TRBV6-2 or TRBV6-3 with TRBJ2-5; no definite D call. The germline CDR1 and CDR2 sequences are MNHEY and SVGEGT. The CDR3 extends over 14 amino acids. V lost 4 bases and J 7 bases, leaving 16 bases between the germline ends.

The J gene is TRBJ2-5, the V gene TRBV5-4, with TRBD2 identical over 7 bases. Germline CDR1 is SGHNT and CDR2 is YYREEE (reference sequence). With V trimmed by 1 base and J by 2 bases, 8 bases remained unmatched. This CDR3 is 16 amino acids long. This CDR3 reads CASSLRGGGGQETQYF. CDR3 in DNA: TGTGCCAGCAGCTTGAGGGGTGGGGGAGGGCAAGAGACCCAGTACTTC.

There are many counts of this clonotype. This chain joins TRBV2 and TRBJ2-7; 8 bases are a match to TRBD1. The germline V gene encodes CDR1 SNHLY and CDR2 FYNNEI. The CDR3 totals 14 residues. V trimming: 6 bases; J trimming: 5 bases; junction bases outside the gene matches: 9. The CDR3 DNA sequence: TGTGCCAGCAGGAGGGGACAGGACCCTGACGAGCAGTACTTC. This translates into CASRRGQDPDEQYF.

This clonotype was seen ten or more times. J is TRBJ2-5 and V is TRBV28; 11 bases align to TRBD2. This CDR3 has 16 amino acids. Looked up from germline, CDR1 is MDHEN and CDR2 is SYDVKM. The V and J ends lost 7 bases and 5 bases, in that order; junction bases with no gene match: 12. The CDR3 bases are TGTGCCAGCATGGAGGTAGCGGGAGGGCCAAGTGAGACCCAGTACTTC. Its translation is CASMEVAGGPSETQYF. Full variable domain (missing parts from reference TRBV28 and TRBJ2-5): DVKVTQSSRYLVKRTGEKVFLECVQDMDHENMFWYRQDPGLGLRLIYFSYDVKMKEKGDIPEGYSVSREKKERFSLILESASTNQTSMYLCASMEVAGGPSETQYFGPGTRLLVL.